This TCR beta chain emerged from a study of T cells in Graves' hyperthyroidism and ophthalmopathy. Findings and caveats of the study: Clonotypes that were expanded in thyroid above 0.001 mostly appeared in blood too.

Amplified TCR beta CDR3 regions came from RNA transcripts. HTBI primers were used for first-round RT-PCR of the TCR CDR3. TCRdb itself ran the multiplex PCR reads through MiXCR, one entry per CDR3 protein. Altogether 800,000 or so distinct CDR3 sequences are present, 38% being singletons, with the ten largest covering 8.9%. This clonotype came up a few times. What it binds is unknown. Uncontrolled infection, other autoimmune disease, pregnancy and lactation each barred patients from inclusion. CDR1 and CDR2 (germline): MNHNS, SASEGT. Trimming removed 7 bases at V and 0 bases at J, with 16 bases between. The CDR3 has 17 residues.

The receptor was derived from a young man with Graves' hyperthyroidism. The V and J genes are TRBV6-1 and TRBJ2-6, with D perhaps assigned TRBD1 or TRBD2 (6 bases each). The material sequenced was blood. In nucleotides, the CDR3 is TGTGCCAGCACGGAGGGGGGATCATTCTCTGGGGCCAACGTCCTGACTTTC. It is translated as CASTEGGSFSGANVLTF.